These T cell receptor beta chains were read from a single sample in a study of blood T cell repertoires in COVID-19. Only in-frame clones appear in the TCRdb table, and some are missing; sequencing was by immunoSEQ multiplex PCR. This sample has 150,000 to 200,000 clones, with approximately 87% found just once. Material: peripheral blood. The origin of the receptors is a woman aged 70-85 years with acute or convalescent COVID-19. Each CDR3 is given with its conserved first and last residue. Fields, in order: CDR3 protein, CDR3 DNA, clone size, J gene, V gene, D gene. The D gene is left open where the match is weak. Some rows mark clone size as missing; the rest say once, few, many or name a class of expanded clone.

cdr3_aa: CAWKGGGYTF; cdr3_nt: TGTGCCTGGAAAGGGGGCGGCTACACCTTC; clone_size: .; j_call: TRBJ1-2; v_call: TRBV30; d_call: TRBD1
cdr3_aa: CASSQRRTGGGGDEKLFF; cdr3_nt: TGTGCCAGCAGCCAACGCCGGACAGGGGGCGGCGGGGATGAAAAACTGTTTTTT; clone_size: .; j_call: TRBJ1-4; v_call: TRBV3-1/TRBV3-2; d_call: TRBD1
cdr3_aa: CAISESRWTDGYTF; cdr3_nt: TGTGCCATCAGTGAGTCAAGATGGACAGATGGCTACACCTTC; clone_size: .; j_call: TRBJ1-2; v_call: TRBV10-3; d_call: .
cdr3_aa: CASSLMFMGRGLGTEAFF; cdr3_nt: TGTGCCAGCAGCTTAATGTTCATGGGGAGGGGTCTGGGCACTGAAGCTTTCTTT; clone_size: .; j_call: TRBJ1-1; v_call: TRBV7-2; d_call: .
cdr3_aa: CASSLQTGGYGYTF; cdr3_nt: TGTGCCAGCAGCTTGCAGACAGGGGGCTATGGCTACACCTTC; clone_size: .; j_call: TRBJ1-2; v_call: TRBV7-2; d_call: TRBD1
cdr3_aa: CASSLRGYEQYF; cdr3_nt: TGCGCCAGCAGTCTTAGGGGTTACGAGCAGTACTTC; clone_size: .; j_call: TRBJ2-7; v_call: TRBV23-1; d_call: .
cdr3_aa: CAWSVEWSRGREETQYF; cdr3_nt: TGTGCCTGGAGTGTAGAGTGGAGCCGGGGAAGGGAAGAGACCCAGTACTTC; clone_size: .; j_call: TRBJ2-5; v_call: TRBV30; d_call: .
cdr3_aa: CASSLRPGQGQFF; cdr3_nt: TGCGCCAGCAGCTTGCGTCCGGGACAGGGGCAGTTCTTC; clone_size: .; j_call: TRBJ2-1; v_call: TRBV5-1; d_call: TRBD1
cdr3_aa: CASSVGRDTIYF; cdr3_nt: TGTGCCAGCAGCGTAGGGAGGGACACCATATATTTT; clone_size: .; j_call: TRBJ1-3; v_call: TRBV9; d_call: .
cdr3_aa: CASSRGPVLNTEAFF; cdr3_nt: TGTGCCAGCAGCCGCGGGCCTGTACTGAACACTGAAGCTTTCTTT; clone_size: .; j_call: TRBJ1-1; v_call: TRBV5-4; d_call: .
cdr3_aa: CSALTGAGSPLHF; cdr3_nt: TGCAGCGCCCTGACAGGGGCTGGATCACCCCTCCACTTT; clone_size: .; j_call: TRBJ1-6; v_call: TRBV29-1; d_call: TRBD1
cdr3_aa: CASSYRDSTYNSPLHF; cdr3_nt: TGTGCCAGCAGTTACAGGGACTCTACCTATAATTCACCCCTCCACTTT; clone_size: .; j_call: TRBJ1-6; v_call: TRBV6-6; d_call: .
cdr3_aa: CASSPSRQSSGNTIYF; cdr3_nt: TGTGCCAGCTCACCAAGCCGACAGAGCTCTGGAAACACCATATATTTT; clone_size: few; j_call: TRBJ1-3; v_call: TRBV18; d_call: .
cdr3_aa: CASSKIQNTEAFF; cdr3_nt: TGTGCCAGCAGCAAAATACAGAACACTGAAGCTTTCTTT; clone_size: .; j_call: TRBJ1-1; v_call: TRBV7-2; d_call: .